This record covers a single T cell receptor beta chain. This specimen belongs to a study of blood T cell repertoires in COVID-19. The overall study: Collection of acute and convalescent COVID-19 samples took place in the United States, Italy and Spain.

The CDR3 has 12 residues. Between the trimmed V and J ends, which lost 3 bases and 5 bases, there was a span of 7 bases. Germline V gene sequence: CDR1 MNHNS, CDR2 SASEGT. Profiling relied on immunoSEQ multiplex PCR, and the TCRdb table lists in-frame clones only, not all of them. The table includes roughly 250,000 clones, about 90% detected once. The sequence was collected from a woman aged 18-29 years who had recovered from COVID-19. The chain has TRBV6-1 and TRBJ1-2; D uncertain. Sequencing was done on a sample of PBMCs or T cells enriched from blood (not recorded which). The CDR3 sequence: CASSDHSYGYTF. CDR3 bases: TGTGCCAGCAGTGACCACAGTTATGGCTACACCTTC.